This T cell receptor beta chain derives from a study of Tregs in tolerant kidney transplant recipients. Findings and caveats of the study: No direct test of biological reproducibility was done here.

This CDR3 contains 13 residues. The V gene end was trimmed by 4 bases and the J gene end by 4 bases; junction bases not matched to a gene: 5. CDR1 SQVTM and CDR2 ANQGSEA come from the germline V gene. Notes on this clone: The antigen remains undetermined. The sequence runs out 3 residues before the end of the CDR3; the remainder is reconstructed from the germline J gene.

Repertoires were generated with immunoSEQ multiplex PCR, while TCRdb's copy carries only in-frame clones and drops some. The listing records approximately 30,000 clones. This rearrangement joins TRBV29-1 to TRBJ2-3, with TRBD1 matching 7 bases. The clonotype comes from a human donor who received a combined kidney and bone marrow transplant. This specimen consisted of CD8+ T cells from blood, obtained before the transplant. CDR3 DNA (partial): TGCAGCGTTGGTATAGGGGGCGCAGATACG. It yields the protein CSVGIGGADT. The complete CDR3 reads CSVGIGGADTQYF.